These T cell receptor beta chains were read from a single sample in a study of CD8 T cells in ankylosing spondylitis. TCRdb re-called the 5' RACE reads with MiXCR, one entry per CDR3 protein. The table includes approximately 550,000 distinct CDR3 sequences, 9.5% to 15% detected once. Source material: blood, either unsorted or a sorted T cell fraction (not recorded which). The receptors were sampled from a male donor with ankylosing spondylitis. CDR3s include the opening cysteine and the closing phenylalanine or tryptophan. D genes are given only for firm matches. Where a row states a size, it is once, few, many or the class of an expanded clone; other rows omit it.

TGTGCCAGCAGCCAAGGTCTGGGTGACGGCCTCTATGGCTACACCTTC | CASSQGLGDGLYGYTF | TRBJ1-2 | TRBV3-1 | few | .
TGTGCCAGCAGGCCCGCAGGGGGCGAGTACAATGAGCAGTTCTTC | CASRPAGGEYNEQFF | TRBJ2-1 | TRBV6-1 | few | TRBD1
TGCGCCAGCAGCTTGGTCCAGGGGTGGGGTGAGCAGTTCTTC | CASSLVQGWGEQFF | TRBJ2-1 | TRBV5-1 | few | .
TGTGCCAGCAGCTTAGAGCGGACCAGACTAGCGGAACCGGGGGATACGCAGTATTTT | CASSLERTRLAEPGDTQYF | TRBJ2-3 | TRBV11-1 | few | TRBD2
TGTGCCAGCAGCCCCCAGGGGGGACTAGACAATGAGCAGTTCTTC | CASSPQGGLDNEQFF | TRBJ2-1 | TRBV7-2 | many | .
TGCAGTGCTACCGCAATACAGGGGGCTGGAGCTGGCTACACCTTC | CSATAIQGAGAGYTF | TRBJ1-2 | TRBV20-1 | once | TRBD1
TGCAGTGCTCGCAGTCTGGCCAGGGCCGGACCCGGGGAGCTGTTTTTT | CSARSLARAGPGELFF | TRBJ2-2 | TRBV20-1 | . | .
TGCGCCAGCAGCTTGGGGGCCCCGGGACTACTGGGGAAAGAGACCCAGTACTTC | CASSLGAPGLLGKETQYF | TRBJ2-5 | TRBV5-1 | many | TRBD2
TGCAGTGCTACGACAGGGGCGAGGGTCAATCAGCCCCAGCATTTT | CSATTGARVNQPQHF | TRBJ1-5 | TRBV20-1 | few | TRBD1
TGTGCCAGCAGCTTCGCGGGAAGGCGGACAGATACGCAGTATTTT | CASSFAGRRTDTQYF | TRBJ2-3 | TRBV11-2 | few | .
TGTGCCAGTAGTATGCTCCCAGGCCCGAGTGGGGGCACAGATACGCAGTATTTT | CASSMLPGPSGGTDTQYF | TRBJ2-3 | TRBV19 | . | .
TGTGCCTGGGACAGGGAGGGGCAGCCCCAGCATTTT | CAWDREGQPQHF | TRBJ1-5 | TRBV30 | . | TRBD1
TGCAGTGCTAGAGTTGGGAGCGGGAGCTCCTACAATGAGCAGTTCTTC | CSARVGSGSSYNEQFF | TRBJ2-1 | TRBV20-1 | . | TRBD2
TGTGCCAGCAGAAATAACAGGGCAGGGGGCAATCAGCCCCAGCATTTT | CASRNNRAGGNQPQHF | TRBJ1-5 | TRBV12-3/TRBV12-4 | many | .
TGTGCCAGCTCACCAAAGGACGGTCTCTCTGGGGCCAACGTCCTGACTTTC | CASSPKDGLSGANVLTF | TRBJ2-6 | TRBV18 | many | .
TGCGCCAGCAGCTTGGAATGGGAGAACACTGAAGCTTTCTTT | CASSLEWENTEAFF | TRBJ1-1 | TRBV5-1 | . | .
TGTGCCAGCAGCTCCCCGCTGGGGCTAGCAGAGACCCAGTACTTC | CASSSPLGLAETQYF | TRBJ2-5 | TRBV7-2 | few | .
TGTGCAGCAGGGGGGAGTTACAATGAGCAGTTCTTC | CAAGGSYNEQFF | TRBJ2-1 | TRBV6-5 | few | .
TGCGCCAGCAGCTTGGAAATAGGGGCCACCTCTGGAAACACCATATATTTT | CASSLEIGATSGNTIYF | TRBJ1-3 | TRBV5-1 | . | .
TGTGCCAGCAGCCCTTTAGCGGGAGTAAACAATGAGCAGTTCTTC | CASSPLAGVNNEQFF | TRBJ2-1 | TRBV7-2 | many | TRBD2
TGCAGCGTTGAAGATGGGACCATCTCCTACAATGAGCAGTTCTTC | CSVEDGTISYNEQFF | TRBJ2-1 | TRBV29-1 | . | .
TGTGCCAGCAGCCCCCAGTACTTC | CASSPQYF | TRBJ2-5 | TRBV7-9 | few | .
TGTGCCAGCAGGGCTCTGGGACTAGCGGGAGGTGAGCAGTTCTTC | CASRALGLAGGEQFF | TRBJ2-1 | TRBV6-1 | . | TRBD2
TGTGCCAGCAGTTCGCTGGACGAGCAGTACTTC | CASSSLDEQYF | TRBJ2-7 | TRBV12-3/TRBV12-4 | . | .
TGTGCCAGCAGCTCAAGACCGGGGATCGACTCACCCCTCCACTTT | CASSSRPGIDSPLHF | TRBJ1-6 | TRBV7-2 | . | .
TGCGCCAGCAGCTTGGGACTAGGAAGGTACAATGAGCAGTTCTTC | CASSLGLGRYNEQFF | TRBJ2-1 | TRBV5-1 | few | .
TGTGCCAGCAGCTTACTTCGGCAGGGTGGCATCAATGAGCAGTTCTTC | CASSLLRQGGINEQFF | TRBJ2-1 | TRBV7-9 | few | .
TGTGCCAGCAGCGTAGCAACTCGGGGGGAGCAGTACTTC | CASSVATRGEQYF | TRBJ2-7 | TRBV9 | . | .
TGTGCCAGCAGCTTAGAGAGGACTAGCGGTATTTTCTACGAGCAGTACTTC | CASSLERTSGIFYEQYF | TRBJ2-7 | TRBV11-2 | . | TRBD2
TGTGCCAGCAGCTTTGGAGCGGGAGAGTTGGAGACCCAGTACTTC | CASSFGAGELETQYF | TRBJ2-5 | TRBV11-2 | few | TRBD2
TGCAGTGCTAGAGATAGACAAGCGGGAGGCCACAATGAGCAGTTCTTC | CSARDRQAGGHNEQFF | TRBJ2-1 | TRBV20-1 | few | TRBD2
TGTGCCAGCAGCCCTACAGGCTGGGGCAATCAGCCCCAGCATTTT | CASSPTGWGNQPQHF | TRBJ1-5 | TRBV9 | . | .
TGTGCCAGTAGTATTGGGGGACTAGCGGGAGTCGAGCAGTACTTC | CASSIGGLAGVEQYF | TRBJ2-7 | TRBV19 | few | TRBD2
TGTGCCATCGGTCGGTATTTATCGAACACTGAAGCTTTCTTT | CAIGRYLSNTEAFF | TRBJ1-1 | TRBV6-1 | . | .
TGTGCCAGCAGTTTCGAGACAGGGCAAAGATCACCCCTCCACTTT | CASSFETGQRSPLHF | TRBJ1-6 | TRBV2 | once | TRBD1
TGCAGTGCTGTCTCGAGGAGGGCGGCCACTGAAGCTTTCTTT | CSAVSRRAATEAFF | TRBJ1-1 | TRBV20-1 | few | .
TGTGCCAGCAGCCCTTTCGGGGCAGCAAGTTCCTACAATGAGCAGTTCTTC | CASSPFGAASSYNEQFF | TRBJ2-1 | TRBV9 | many | .
TGCGCCAGCAGCTTCGCTCAGGGGACCGGGGCCAACGTCCTGACTTTC | CASSFAQGTGANVLTF | TRBJ2-6 | TRBV5-1 | . | .
TGTGCCATCAGTGACGGCCAGGGGGCAACTAATGAAAAACTGTTTTTT | CAISDGQGATNEKLFF | TRBJ1-4 | TRBV10-3 | . | TRBD1
TGCAGCGTTGAAGATCCGTTCGGACAGGTCGTTCTTGGCTACACCTTC | CSVEDPFGQVVLGYTF | TRBJ1-2 | TRBV29-1 | few | TRBD1
TGTGCCACCAGTGGTGACAGCTACAATGAGCAGTTCTTC | CATSGDSYNEQFF | TRBJ2-1 | TRBV24-1 | many | .
TGCGCCAGCAGCTTGGGACAGGGGGCAGTCGAGCAGTACTTC | CASSLGQGAVEQYF | TRBJ2-7 | TRBV5-1 | few | TRBD1
TGTGCCAGCACCAAAAAGGGGTCTAGCGGGAGTTTCGACCAAGGATCTGATGAGCAGTTCTTC | CASTKKGSSGSFDQGSDEQFF | TRBJ2-1 | TRBV11-2 | . | TRBD2
TGTGCCAGCAGCGAAGTCTGGACTGCCTACAATGAGCAGTTCTTC | CASSEVWTAYNEQFF | TRBJ2-1 | TRBV7-7 | . | .
TGTGCCAGCAGCCTGGAGCTCAGGGAATATCAGCCCCAGCATTTT | CASSLELREYQPQHF | TRBJ1-5 | TRBV5-5 | many | .
TGCAGTGCTAGAGGCCGGAGCGGGAGATCAGATACGCAGTATTTT | CSARGRSGRSDTQYF | TRBJ2-3 | TRBV20-1 | few | TRBD2
TGTGCCAGCGCTCGGACAGGCTCCAATGAGCAGTTCTTC | CASARTGSNEQFF | TRBJ2-1 | TRBV7-9 | few | TRBD1
TGTGCCAGCAGTTTCGAGGCGGGTTACACCGGGGAGCTGTTTTTT | CASSFEAGYTGELFF | TRBJ2-2 | TRBV12-3/TRBV12-4 | . | .
TGTGCCAGCAGTTTAATGACAGTGGAAGCTTTCTTT | CASSLMTVEAFF | TRBJ1-1 | TRBV7-9 | . | .
TGTGCCTGGAGTGTACAGGGAGATGGCTACACCTTC | CAWSVQGDGYTF | TRBJ1-2 | TRBV30 | few | .
TGTGCCACCAGCAGAGATGGGACGGGGGGCTACGAGCAGTACTTC | CATSRDGTGGYEQYF | TRBJ2-7 | TRBV15 | few | TRBD2
TGTGCCAGCAGACCGAAGGACAGGGGGCTGACTGAAGCTTTCTTT | CASRPKDRGLTEAFF | TRBJ1-1 | TRBV7-2 | few | TRBD1
TGTGCCACCTCGAAGCTAGCGGGAGGGACCGGCTACAATGAGCAGTTCTTC | CATSKLAGGTGYNEQFF | TRBJ2-1 | TRBV24-1 | few | TRBD2
TGTGCCAGCAGCTGGGGGACTAGCGGGAGAGTATCCACCGGGGAGCTGTTTTTT | CASSWGTSGRVSTGELFF | TRBJ2-2 | TRBV11-1 | few | TRBD2
TGTGCCACCAGCAGAGACGGGGCGAGCTATGGCTACACCTTC | CATSRDGASYGYTF | TRBJ1-2 | TRBV15 | . | .
TGCAGTGCTCGGGCGGGCCAGCTATACAATGAGCAGTTCTTC | CSARAGQLYNEQFF | TRBJ2-1 | TRBV20-1 | . | .
TGTGCCAGCAGTTCGACACACACCGGGGAGCTGTTTTTT | CASSSTHTGELFF | TRBJ2-2 | TRBV12-3/TRBV12-4 | many | .
TGCGCCAGCAGCTTGGTTGGACAGTCCGGCGAAAAACTGTTTTTT | CASSLVGQSGEKLFF | TRBJ1-4 | TRBV5-1 | many | .
TGCAGCGTTGTCACGGACGCAACTAATGAAAAACTGTTTTTT | CSVVTDATNEKLFF | TRBJ1-4 | TRBV29-1 | . | .